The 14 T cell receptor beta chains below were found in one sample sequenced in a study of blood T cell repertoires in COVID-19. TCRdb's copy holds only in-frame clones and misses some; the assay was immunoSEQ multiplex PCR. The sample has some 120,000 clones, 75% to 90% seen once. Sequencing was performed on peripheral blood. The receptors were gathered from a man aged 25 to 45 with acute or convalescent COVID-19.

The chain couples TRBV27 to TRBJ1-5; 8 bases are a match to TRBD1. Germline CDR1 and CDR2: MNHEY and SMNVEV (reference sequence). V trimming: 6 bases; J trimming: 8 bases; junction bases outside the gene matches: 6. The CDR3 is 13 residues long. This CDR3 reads CASSRIQGEPQHF. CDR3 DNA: TGTGCCAGCAGCAGAATACAGGGGGAGCCCCAGCATTTT.

The CDR3 loop is CASGLSSTGHGYTF. CDR3 DNA: TGTGCCAGCGGGCTCTCCTCTACAGGGCATGGCTACACCTTC. V gene TRBV6-5 combines with J gene TRBJ1-2, with D possibly being TRBD1 (6 bases). Trimming shortened V by 8 bases and J by 6 bases, and 19 bases separated the two germline ends. Germline lookup yields CDR1 MNHEY and CDR2 SVGAGI. CDR3 length: 14 residues.

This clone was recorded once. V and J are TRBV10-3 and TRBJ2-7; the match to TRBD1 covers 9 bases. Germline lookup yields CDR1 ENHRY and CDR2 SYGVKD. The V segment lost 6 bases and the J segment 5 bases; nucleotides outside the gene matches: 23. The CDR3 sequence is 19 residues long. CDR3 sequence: CAISWGEGDRAARWDEQYF. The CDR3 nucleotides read TGTGCCATCAGCTGGGGGGAGGGGGACAGGGCCGCCCGATGGGACGAGCAGTACTTC.

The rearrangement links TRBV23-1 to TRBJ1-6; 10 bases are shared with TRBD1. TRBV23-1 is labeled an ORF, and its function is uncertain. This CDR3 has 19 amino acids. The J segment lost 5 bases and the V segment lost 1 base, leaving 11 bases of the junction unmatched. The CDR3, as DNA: TGCGCCAGCAGTCAATGGGACAGGGGCCTTCGAGTTGATAATTCACCCCTCCACTTT. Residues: CASSQWDRGLRVDNSPLHF.

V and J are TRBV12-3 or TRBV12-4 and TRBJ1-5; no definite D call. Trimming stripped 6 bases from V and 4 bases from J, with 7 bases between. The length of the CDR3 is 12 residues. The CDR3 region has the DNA TGTGCCAGCAGGGGAGGGAATCAGCCCCAGCATTTT. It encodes CASRGGNQPQHF.

The CDR3 spells CASSLRRVNTEAFF. CDR3 in DNA: TGTGCCAGCAGCTTAAGGAGGGTGAACACTGAAGCTTTCTTT. This chain links TRBV11-2 with TRBJ1-1, with no clear D. The CDR3 runs to 14 residues. V was trimmed by 2 bases and J by 0 bases, leaving 7 bases between them. Germline CDR1 SGHAT, CDR2 FQNNGV. The full variable domain, with the rest looked up from reference TRBV11-2 and TRBJ1-1, is EAGVAQSPRYKIIEKRQSVAFWCNPISGHATLYWYQQILGQGPKLLIQFQNNGVVDDSQLPKDRFSAERLKGVDSTLKIQPAKLEDSAVYLCASSLRRVNTEAFFGQGTRLTVV.

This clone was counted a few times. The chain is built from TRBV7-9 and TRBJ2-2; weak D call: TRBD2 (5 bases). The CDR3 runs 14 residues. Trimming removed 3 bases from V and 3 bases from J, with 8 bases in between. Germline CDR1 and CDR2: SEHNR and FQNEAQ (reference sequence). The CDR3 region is CASSFLGDTGELFF. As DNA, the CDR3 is TGTGCCAGCAGCTTCCTCGGGGACACCGGGGAGCTGTTTTTT.

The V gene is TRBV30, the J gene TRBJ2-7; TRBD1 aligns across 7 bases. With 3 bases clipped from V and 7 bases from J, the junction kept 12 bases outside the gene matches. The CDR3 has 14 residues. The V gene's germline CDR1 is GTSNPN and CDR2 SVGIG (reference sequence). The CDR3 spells CAWRRGLSGREQYF. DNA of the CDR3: TGTGCCTGGAGGAGGGGGCTTTCAGGGCGGGAGCAGTACTTC.

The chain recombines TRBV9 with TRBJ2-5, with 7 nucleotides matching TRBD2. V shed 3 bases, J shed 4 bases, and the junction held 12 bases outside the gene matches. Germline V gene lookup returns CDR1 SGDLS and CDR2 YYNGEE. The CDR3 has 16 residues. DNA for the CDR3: TGTGCCAGCAGCGGAGGCGGGAGCGAGTTGGGAGAGACCCAGTACTTC. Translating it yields CASSGGGSELGETQYF.

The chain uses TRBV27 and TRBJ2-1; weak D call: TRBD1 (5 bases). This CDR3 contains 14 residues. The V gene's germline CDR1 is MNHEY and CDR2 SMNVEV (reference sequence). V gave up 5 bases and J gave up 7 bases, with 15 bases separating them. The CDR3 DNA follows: TGTGCCAGCAGTGTGCTCCGGACACTTAATGAGCAGTTCTTC. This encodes CASSVLRTLNEQFF.

The CDR3 DNA reads as TGCAGCGTTGGGGCAGGGGGTAGGACTGAAGCTTTCTTT. Translating gives CSVGAGGRTEAFF. The V gene is TRBV29-1, the J gene TRBJ1-1, with 7 bases identical to TRBD1. After removal of 4 bases from V and 5 bases from J, the junction contained 7 bases not matched to a gene. The CDR3 contains 13 residues. Germline V gene data show CDR1 as SQVTM and CDR2 as ANQGSEA. Together with reference TRBV29-1 and TRBJ1-1, the CDR3 gives the full variable domain: SAVISQKPSRDICQRGTSLTIQCQVDSQVTMMFWYRQQPGQSLTLIATANQGSEATYESGFVIDKFPISRPNLTFSTLTVSNMSPEDSSIYLCSVGAGGRTEAFFGQGTRLTVV.

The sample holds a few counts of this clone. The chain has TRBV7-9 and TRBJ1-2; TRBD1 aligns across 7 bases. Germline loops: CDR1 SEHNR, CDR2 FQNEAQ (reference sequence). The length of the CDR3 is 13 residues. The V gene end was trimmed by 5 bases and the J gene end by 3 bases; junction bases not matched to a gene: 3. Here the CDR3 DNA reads TGTGCCAGCAGCCCAGGGGGATACTATGGCTACACCTTC. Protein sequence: CASSPGGYYGYTF.

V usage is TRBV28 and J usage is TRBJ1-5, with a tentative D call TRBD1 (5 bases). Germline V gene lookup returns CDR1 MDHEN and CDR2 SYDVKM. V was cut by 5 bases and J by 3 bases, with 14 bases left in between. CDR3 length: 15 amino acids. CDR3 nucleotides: TGTGCCAGCAGTCCTCCCCAGGGAAACAATCAGCCCCAGCATTTT. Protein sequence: CASSPPQGNNQPQHF.

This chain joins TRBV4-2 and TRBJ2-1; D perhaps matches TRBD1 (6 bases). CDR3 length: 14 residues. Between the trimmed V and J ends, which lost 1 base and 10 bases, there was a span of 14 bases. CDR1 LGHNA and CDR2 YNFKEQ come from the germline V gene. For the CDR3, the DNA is TGTGCCAGCAGCCAAGCTGACAGGCCCGGGGAGCAGTTCTTC. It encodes CASSQADRPGEQFF.